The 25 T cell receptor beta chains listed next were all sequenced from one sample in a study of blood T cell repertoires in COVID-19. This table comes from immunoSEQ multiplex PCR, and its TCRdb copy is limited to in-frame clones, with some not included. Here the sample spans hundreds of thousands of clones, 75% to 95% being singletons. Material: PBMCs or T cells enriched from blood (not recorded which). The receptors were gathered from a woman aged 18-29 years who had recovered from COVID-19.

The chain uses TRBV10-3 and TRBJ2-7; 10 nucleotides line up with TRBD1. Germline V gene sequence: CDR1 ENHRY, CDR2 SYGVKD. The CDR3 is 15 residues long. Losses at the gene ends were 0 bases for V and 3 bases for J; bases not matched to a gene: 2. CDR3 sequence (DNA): TGTGCCATCAGTGAGTCGAGGGACAGGGGCTACGAGCAGTACTTC. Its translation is CAISESRDRGYEQYF.

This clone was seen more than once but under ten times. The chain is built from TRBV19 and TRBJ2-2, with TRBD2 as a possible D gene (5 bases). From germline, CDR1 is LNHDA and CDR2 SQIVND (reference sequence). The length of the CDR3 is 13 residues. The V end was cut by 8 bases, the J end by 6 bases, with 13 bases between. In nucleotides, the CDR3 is TGTGCCAGTCTCCTACGCGGGTCCGGGGAGCTGTTTTTT. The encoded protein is CASLLRGSGELFF.

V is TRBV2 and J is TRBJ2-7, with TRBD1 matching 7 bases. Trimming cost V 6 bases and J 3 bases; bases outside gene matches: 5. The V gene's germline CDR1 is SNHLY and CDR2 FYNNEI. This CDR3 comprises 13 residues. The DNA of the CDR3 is TGTGCCAGCAGCCGGGACAGAGTCTACGAGCAGTACTTC. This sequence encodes CASSRDRVYEQYF.

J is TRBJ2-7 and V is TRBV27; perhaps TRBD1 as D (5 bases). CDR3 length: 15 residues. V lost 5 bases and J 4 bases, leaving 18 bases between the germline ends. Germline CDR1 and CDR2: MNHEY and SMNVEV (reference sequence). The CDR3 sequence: CASSIYRMLWYEQYF. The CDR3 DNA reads TGTGCCAGCAGTATCTACAGGATGCTTTGGTACGAGCAGTACTTC.

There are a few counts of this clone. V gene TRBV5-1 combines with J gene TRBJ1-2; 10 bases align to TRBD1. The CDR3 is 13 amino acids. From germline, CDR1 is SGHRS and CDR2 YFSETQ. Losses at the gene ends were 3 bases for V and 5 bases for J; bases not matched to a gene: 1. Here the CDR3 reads CASSSGQGYGYTF. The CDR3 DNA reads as TGCGCCAGCAGCTCGGGACAGGGGTATGGCTACACCTTC.

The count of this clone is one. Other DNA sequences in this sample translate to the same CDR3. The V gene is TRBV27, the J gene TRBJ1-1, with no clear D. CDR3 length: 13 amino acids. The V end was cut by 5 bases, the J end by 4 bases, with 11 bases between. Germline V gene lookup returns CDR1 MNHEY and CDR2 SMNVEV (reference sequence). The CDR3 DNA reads TGTGCCAGCAGTCTAGGAGGTTTCACTGAAGCTTTCTTT. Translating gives CASSLGGFTEAFF.

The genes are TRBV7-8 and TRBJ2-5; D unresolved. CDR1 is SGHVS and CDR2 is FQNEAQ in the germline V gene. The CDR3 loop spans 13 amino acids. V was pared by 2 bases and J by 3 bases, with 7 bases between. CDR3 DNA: TGTGCCAGCAGCTTACAGGTTAAAGAGACCCAGTACTTC. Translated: CASSLQVKETQYF.

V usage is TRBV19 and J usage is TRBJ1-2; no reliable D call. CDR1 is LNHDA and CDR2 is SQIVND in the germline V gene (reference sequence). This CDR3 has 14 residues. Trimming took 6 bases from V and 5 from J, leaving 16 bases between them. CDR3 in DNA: TGTGCCAGTAGAGTAACAACCACGAGGTATGGCTACACCTTC. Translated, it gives CASRVTTTRYGYTF. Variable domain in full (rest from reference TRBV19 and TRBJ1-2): DGGITQSPKYLFRKEGQNVTLSCEQNLNHDAMYWYRQDPGQGLRLIYYSQIVNDFQKGDIAEGYSVSREKKESFPLTVTSAQKNPTAFYLCASRVTTTRYGYTFGSGTRLTVV.

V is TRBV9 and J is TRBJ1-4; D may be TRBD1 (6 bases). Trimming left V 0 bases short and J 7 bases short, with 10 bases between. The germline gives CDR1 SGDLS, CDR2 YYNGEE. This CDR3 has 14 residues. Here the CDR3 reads CASSVVPGAEKLFF. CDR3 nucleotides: TGTGCCAGCAGCGTAGTGCCAGGGGCTGAAAAACTGTTTTTT.

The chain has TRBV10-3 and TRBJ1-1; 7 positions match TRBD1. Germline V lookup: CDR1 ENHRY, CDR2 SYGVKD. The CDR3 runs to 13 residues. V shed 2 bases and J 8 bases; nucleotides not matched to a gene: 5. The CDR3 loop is CAISEEGGGEAFF. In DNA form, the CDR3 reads TGTGCCATCAGTGAGGAAGGGGGCGGGGAAGCTTTCTTT.

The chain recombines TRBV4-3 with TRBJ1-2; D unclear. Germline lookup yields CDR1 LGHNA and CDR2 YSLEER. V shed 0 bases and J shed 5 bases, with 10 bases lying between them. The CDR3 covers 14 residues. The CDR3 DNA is TGCGCCAGCAGCCAAGATTCAGCGGGATATGGCTACACCTTC. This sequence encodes CASSQDSAGYGYTF.

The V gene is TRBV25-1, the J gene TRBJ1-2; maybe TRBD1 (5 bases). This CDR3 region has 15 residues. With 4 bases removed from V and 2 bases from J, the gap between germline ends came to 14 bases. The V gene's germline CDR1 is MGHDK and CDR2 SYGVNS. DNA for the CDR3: TGTGCCAGCAGTGTAGGGGAGGGTGAGAACTATGGCTACACCTTC. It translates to CASSVGEGENYGYTF.

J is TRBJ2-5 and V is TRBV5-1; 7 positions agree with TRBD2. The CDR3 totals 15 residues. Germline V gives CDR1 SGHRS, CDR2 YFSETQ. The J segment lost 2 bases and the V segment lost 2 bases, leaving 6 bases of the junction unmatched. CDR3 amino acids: CASSLASGVQETQYF. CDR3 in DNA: TGCGCCAGCAGCTTAGCCAGCGGGGTACAAGAGACCCAGTACTTC.

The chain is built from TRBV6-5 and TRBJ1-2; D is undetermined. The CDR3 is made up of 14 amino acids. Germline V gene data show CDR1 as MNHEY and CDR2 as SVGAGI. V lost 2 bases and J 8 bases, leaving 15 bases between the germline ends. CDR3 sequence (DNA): TGTGCCAGCAGTTACCTATACGAGTCAGGCGGCTACACCTTC. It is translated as CASSYLYESGGYTF.

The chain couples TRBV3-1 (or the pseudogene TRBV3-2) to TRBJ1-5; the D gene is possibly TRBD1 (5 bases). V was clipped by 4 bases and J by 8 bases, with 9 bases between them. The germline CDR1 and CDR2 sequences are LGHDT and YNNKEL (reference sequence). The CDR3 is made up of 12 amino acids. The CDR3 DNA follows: TGTGCCAGCAGCCTGTGGGGGGAGCCCCAGCATTTT. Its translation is CASSLWGEPQHF.

The CDR3 nucleotides are TGTGCCAGCAGCTACCTTGGTCCCCTCCACTTT. The encoded protein is CASSYLGPLHF. The chain employs TRBV12-3 or TRBV12-4 and TRBJ1-6; D call uncertain. The CDR3 totals 11 residues. V was trimmed by 6 bases and J by 13 bases, leaving 10 bases between them.

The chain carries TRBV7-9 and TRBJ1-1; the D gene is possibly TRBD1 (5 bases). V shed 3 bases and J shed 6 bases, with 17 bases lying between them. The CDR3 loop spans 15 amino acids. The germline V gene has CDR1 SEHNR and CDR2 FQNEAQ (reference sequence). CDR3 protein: CASSFPLTEYSEAFF. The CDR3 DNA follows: TGTGCCAGCAGCTTTCCACTGACAGAGTACTCTGAAGCTTTCTTT.

In nucleotides, the CDR3 is TGTGCCAGCAGCGGGGGACTAACCATCTACACCGGGGAGCTGTTTTTT. Translated: CASSGGLTIYTGELFF. V and J are TRBV7-9 and TRBJ2-2; TRBD2 matches at 7 bases. J was trimmed by 3 bases and V by 5 bases; bases with no gene match: 9. The CDR3 sequence is 16 residues long. CDR1 and CDR2 from the germline V gene are SEHNR and FQNEAQ (reference sequence).

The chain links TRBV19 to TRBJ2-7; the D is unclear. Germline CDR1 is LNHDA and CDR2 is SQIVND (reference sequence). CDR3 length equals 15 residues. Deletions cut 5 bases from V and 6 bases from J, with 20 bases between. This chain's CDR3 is CASSLRGRSTSEQYF. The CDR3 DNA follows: TGTGCCAGTAGTCTCCGAGGCAGATCTACTTCCGAGCAGTACTTC.

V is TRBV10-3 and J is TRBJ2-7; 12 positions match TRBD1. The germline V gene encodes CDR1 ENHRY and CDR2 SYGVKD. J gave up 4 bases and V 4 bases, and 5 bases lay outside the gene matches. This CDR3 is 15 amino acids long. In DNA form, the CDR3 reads TGTGCCATCAGTGGGGGACAGGGGGCTCTATACGAGCAGTACTTC. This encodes CAISGGQGALYEQYF.

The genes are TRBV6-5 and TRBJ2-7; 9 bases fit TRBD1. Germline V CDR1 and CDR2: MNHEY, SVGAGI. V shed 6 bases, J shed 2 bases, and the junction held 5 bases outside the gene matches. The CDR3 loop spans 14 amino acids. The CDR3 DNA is TGTGCCAGCAGCACTGGGACAGGGACCTACGAGCAGTACTTC. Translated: CASSTGTGTYEQYF.

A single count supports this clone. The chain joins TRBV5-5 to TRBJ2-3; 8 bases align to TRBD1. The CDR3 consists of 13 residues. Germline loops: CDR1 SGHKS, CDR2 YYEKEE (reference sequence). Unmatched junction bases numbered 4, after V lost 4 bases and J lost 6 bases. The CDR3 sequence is CASSPTGADTQYF. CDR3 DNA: TGTGCCAGCAGCCCGACAGGGGCCGATACGCAGTATTTT.

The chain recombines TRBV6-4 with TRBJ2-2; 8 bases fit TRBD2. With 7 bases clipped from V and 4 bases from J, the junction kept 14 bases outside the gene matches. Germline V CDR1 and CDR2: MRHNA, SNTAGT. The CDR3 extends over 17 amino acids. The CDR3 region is CASTSSGGRVSTGELFF. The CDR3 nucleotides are TGTGCCAGCACTTCCTCGGGGGGGCGCGTTTCCACCGGGGAGCTGTTTTTT.

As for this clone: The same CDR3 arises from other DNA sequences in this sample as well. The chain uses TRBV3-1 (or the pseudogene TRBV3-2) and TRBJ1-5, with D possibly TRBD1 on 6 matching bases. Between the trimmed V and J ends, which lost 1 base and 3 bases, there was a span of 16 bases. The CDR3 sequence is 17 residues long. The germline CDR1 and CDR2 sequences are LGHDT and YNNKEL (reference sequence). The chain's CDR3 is CASSQGGGPGNNQPQHF. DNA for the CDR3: TGTGCCAGCAGCCAAGGCGGGGGGCCGGGGAACAATCAGCCCCAGCATTTT.

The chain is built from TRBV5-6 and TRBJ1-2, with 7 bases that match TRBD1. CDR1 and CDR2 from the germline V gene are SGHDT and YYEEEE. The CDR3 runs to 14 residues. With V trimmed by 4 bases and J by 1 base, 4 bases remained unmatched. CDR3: CASSRGQNNYGYTF. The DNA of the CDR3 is TGTGCCAGCAGCCGGGGACAGAATAACTATGGCTACACCTTC.